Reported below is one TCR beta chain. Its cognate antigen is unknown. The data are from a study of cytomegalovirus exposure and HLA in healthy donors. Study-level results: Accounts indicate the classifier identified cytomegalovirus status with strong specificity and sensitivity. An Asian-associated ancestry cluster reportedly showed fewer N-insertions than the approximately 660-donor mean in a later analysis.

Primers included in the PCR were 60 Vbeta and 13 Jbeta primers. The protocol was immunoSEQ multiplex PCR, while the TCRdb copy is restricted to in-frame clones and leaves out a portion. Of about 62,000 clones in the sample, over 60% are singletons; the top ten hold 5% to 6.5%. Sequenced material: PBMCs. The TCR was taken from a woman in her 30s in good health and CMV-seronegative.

The CDR3 DNA reads TGTGCCAGCAGCTTGGTGGGCTACGAGCAGTACTTC. It encodes CASSLVGYEQYF. The genes are TRBV5-8 and TRBJ2-5; no clear D. The last part of the DNA fits TRBJ2-7 better; the J call may be wrong. The CDR3 extends over 12 amino acids. Germline CDR1 reads SGHTS; CDR2 reads YDEGEE.